This T cell receptor beta chain comes out of a study of chemoradiotherapy in HPV16-positive cancers (dated by TCRdb to 2022 to 2024). For context, the study as a whole: Candidate HPV-specific T-cell clones and common TCR motifs were defined by functional T-cell assays performed on cells from two HPV16-positive patients. Next, the candidate HPV-specific TCRs and motifs were followed in TCR repertoires from around 93 patients with HPV-related cancers. The study set out to ask whether T-cell immunity against the HPV oncoproteins E6 and E7 changes over the course of chemoradiotherapy and whether that immunity affects survival.

Because repertoires were sampled repeatedly during chemoradiotherapy, clonal expansion in the tumor microenvironment could be followed. The method behind the library was the immunoSEQ multiplex PCR assay. What TCRdb holds here is the immuneACCESS table cut down to in-frame rearrangements. Part of the clones is not present; checked against another copy, under half of the missing clones reflect an unresolved V gene, and the others are unexplained. The sample table holds tens of thousands of clones, of which about 85% were seen once. The ten most abundant clones make up around 2.3% of the sample. A word on this clone: It has no known antigen specificity. Base qualities were left out, and no much larger clone turns up one base away.

Between the V and J ends, shortened by 5 bases and 0 bases respectively, the junction contains 5 bases. Inclusive of the bounding cysteine and phenylalanine, the CDR3 is 13 residues long. Only the CDR3 region is kept as DNA, spanning 39 bases read in frame from base 1. The CDR1 and CDR2 encoded by the germline V gene (reference sequence) are SEHNR and FQNEAQ. The full study reports these points: Improved recurrence-free survival in HPV16-positive patients was associated with expansion of HPV-responsive T cells during chemoradiotherapy. The survival association was reported for HPV16-positive patients, and the functional definition of HPV-specific T cells was derived from only a couple of HPV16-positive patients. Expansion of candidate HPV-specific clones and E7-related TCR motifs was observed in the tumor microenvironment during treatment, whereas no such expansion was observed for non-HPV-specific T cells.

The receptor's source is a human donor with HPV-associated anogenital cancer. Recombination joined TRBV7-9 with TRBJ1-5, with the D gene not clear enough to name. The specimen comprised blood, sampled from a patient who underwent chemoradiotherapy. Here the CDR3 is given as CASSLDSNQPQHF. The DNA sequence is as follows: TGTGCCAGCAGCCTGGATAGCAATCAGCCCCAGCATTTT.